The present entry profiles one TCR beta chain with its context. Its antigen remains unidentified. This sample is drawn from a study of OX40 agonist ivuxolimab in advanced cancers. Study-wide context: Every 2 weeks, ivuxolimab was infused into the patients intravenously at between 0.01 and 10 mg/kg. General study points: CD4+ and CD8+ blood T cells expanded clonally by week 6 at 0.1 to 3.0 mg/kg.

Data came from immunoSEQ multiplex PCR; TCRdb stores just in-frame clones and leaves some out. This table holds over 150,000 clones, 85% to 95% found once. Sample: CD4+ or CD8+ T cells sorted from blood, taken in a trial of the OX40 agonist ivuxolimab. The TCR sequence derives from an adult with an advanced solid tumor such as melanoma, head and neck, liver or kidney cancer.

The DNA of the CDR3 is TGCGCCAGCAGCTTGGCTCTCTCACGCAGCTACGAGCAGTACTTC. Amino acids: CASSLALSRSYEQYF. The chain recombines TRBV5-1 with TRBJ2-7; D gene uncertain. Deletions cut 0 bases from V and 3 bases from J, with 13 bases between. CDR3 length: 15 amino acids. CDR1 is SGHRS, CDR2 YFSETQ, per germline. Full variable domain (missing parts from reference TRBV5-1 and TRBJ2-7): KAGVTQTPRYLIKTRGQQVTLSCSPISGHRSVSWYQQTPGQGLQFLFEYFSETQRNKGNFPGRFSGRQFSNSRSEMNVSTLELGDSALYLCASSLALSRSYEQYFGPGTRLTVT.